Below are 27 T cell receptor beta chains sequenced from a single sample in a study of shared clonotypes between healthy human individuals. Sequenced by immunoSEQ multiplex PCR; TCRdb stores in-frame clones only, minus some. The repertoire holds 2,100,000 or so clones, with around 95% as singletons. The sequencing input was naive CD4+ T cells sorted from blood. As to subset: CD45RA+ positively selected. All receptors come from a man between 18 and 35 years old in good health.

The V call is TRBV20-1, the J call TRBJ1-2; unclear D gene. Trimming removed 3 bases at V and 6 bases at J, with 8 bases between. The CDR3 spans 11 residues. Germline V lookup: CDR1 DFQATT, CDR2 SNEGSKA (reference sequence). Written as DNA, the CDR3 is TGCAGTGCTAGGTTCTCGCATGGCTACACCTTC. It encodes CSARFSHGYTF.

V usage is TRBV5-1 and J usage is TRBJ2-5; D gene uncertain. Trimming removed 2 bases at V and 5 bases at J, with 13 bases between. The CDR3 spans 14 residues. CDR1 and CDR2 from the germline V gene are SGHRS and YFSETQ. This chain's CDR3 is CASSFGQARETQYF. The CDR3 bases are TGCGCCAGCAGCTTTGGGCAGGCCCGGGAGACCCAGTACTTC.

About this clone itself: The junction shows a germline mismatch at one end, possibly a read error. The chain is built from TRBV7-3 and TRBJ2-2; TRBD2 might be the D (5 bases). The CDR3 consists of 14 residues. The germline V gene encodes CDR1 SGHTA and CDR2 FQGTGA. This CDR3 is CASSSGLDTRELFF. The CDR3 DNA reads as TGTGCCAGCAGCTCCGGACTTGACACCCGGGAGCTGTTTTTT.

On this clone: One end of the junction is discordant with germline, which a read error may explain. V is TRBV7-9 and J is TRBJ1-6; TRBD1 is a possible D gene (6 bases). CDR1 is SEHNR and CDR2 is FQNEAQ in the germline V gene (reference sequence). The length of the CDR3 is 14 residues. The CDR3 nucleotides are TGCGCAACAGGGACCGCGAGTAATAATTCACCCCTCCACTTT. Translated, it gives CATGTASNNSPLHF.

J is TRBJ1-5 and V is TRBV7-6; TRBD1 matches 7 bases. From germline, CDR1 is SGHVS and CDR2 FNYEAQ. The length of the CDR3 is 14 residues. V was clipped by 4 bases and J by 6 bases; unmatched bases: 6. The CDR3 region has the DNA TGTGCCAGCAGCTCCCGACAGGGCGGTCAGCCCCAGCATTTT. Translating gives CASSSRQGGQPQHF.

This rearrangement joins TRBV7-2 to TRBJ2-7; no reliable D call. V was pared by 2 bases and J by 3 bases, with 14 bases between. In germline, CDR1 is SGHTA, CDR2 FQGNSA. CDR3 size: 15 residues. Written as DNA, the CDR3 is TGTGCCAGCAGCTTATTAAATACGGGCTACTACGAGCAGTACTTC. Its translation: CASSLLNTGYYEQYF.

This sequence joins TRBV11-3 and TRBJ2-2, with 11 bases fitting TRBD1. Germline CDR1 reads SGHNT; CDR2 reads YENEEA. The length of the CDR3 is 15 residues. Trimming took 5 bases from V and 4 from J; bases not matched to a gene: 3. The CDR3 DNA is TGTGCCAGCAGCGCCGGGACAGGGGGCACCGGGGAGCTGTTTTTT. Amino acid sequence: CASSAGTGGTGELFF.

This clone was counted a single time. The genes are TRBV10-3 and TRBJ1-4, with 7 bases aligning to TRBD1. The germline CDR1 and CDR2 sequences are ENHRY and SYGVKD. The CDR3 runs to 13 residues. V gave up 6 bases and J gave up 7 bases; unmatched junction bases: 5. The CDR3 here is CAIRAGTAEKLFF. The CDR3 nucleotides are TGTGCCATCAGGGCCGGGACAGCTGAAAAACTGTTTTTT.

The gene calls are TRBV27 and TRBJ1-1; D is possibly TRBD1 (5 bases). The ends were cut back, 3 bases at V and 3 bases at J, with 11 bases in the middle. From germline, CDR1 is MNHEY and CDR2 SMNVEV (reference sequence). CDR3 length: 14 residues. CDR3 residues: CASSFTQGDTEAFF. The CDR3 DNA reads TGTGCCAGCAGTTTCACCCAGGGTGACACTGAAGCTTTCTTT.

The chain carries TRBV2 and TRBJ1-4; D is ambiguous. Trimming took off 10 bases at V and 5 bases at J, with 14 bases between the two ends. Germline loops: CDR1 SNHLY, CDR2 FYNNEI. The CDR3 has 13 amino acids. The CDR3 DNA follows: TGTGCCACCCTCGGGTTCTTGAATGAAAAACTGTTTTTT. Its protein product is CATLGFLNEKLFF.

The CDR3 sequence: CASSQDRRYGYTF. Here the CDR3 DNA reads TGCGCCAGCAGTCAGGACAGGCGATATGGCTACACCTTC. The chain joins TRBV5-1 to TRBJ1-2; 7 bases are shared with TRBD1. Per the germline V gene, CDR1 is SGHRS and CDR2 is YFSETQ. The V segment lost 5 bases and the J segment 5 bases; nucleotides outside the gene matches: 6. CDR3 size: 13 residues.

The chain has TRBV6-5 and TRBJ1-1, with D hard to call. From germline, CDR1 is MNHEY and CDR2 SVGAGI. This CDR3 comprises 16 residues. V was shortened by 2 bases and J by 5 bases, with 18 bases between the two germline ends. CDR3 sequence reads: CASSYTSRAPRTEAFF. The CDR3 coding sequence is TGTGCCAGCAGTTACACGTCTAGGGCCCCGAGGACTGAAGCTTTCTTT.

Concerning this clone: Distinct nucleotide sequences in the sample also encode this CDR3. This chain links TRBV5-1 with TRBJ2-5; TRBD2 matches at 8 bases. V shed 2 bases, J shed 4 bases, and the junction held 4 bases outside the gene matches. Germline CDR1 and CDR2: SGHRS and YFSETQ. This CDR3 contains 14 residues. CDR3 coding DNA: TGCGCCAGCAGCTTAGCGGGAGCCCCAGAGACCCAGTACTTC. Protein sequence: CASSLAGAPETQYF. The whole variable domain, filled in from reference TRBV5-1 and TRBJ2-5, reads KAGVTQTPRYLIKTRGQQVTLSCSPISGHRSVSWYQQTPGQGLQFLFEYFSETQRNKGNFPGRFSGRQFSNSRSEMNVSTLELGDSALYLCASSLAGAPETQYFGPGTRLLVL.

This chain links TRBV18 with TRBJ2-7, with 8 nucleotides matching TRBD1. J gave up 6 bases and V 4 bases, and 8 bases lay outside the gene matches. In germline, CDR1 is KGHSH, CDR2 LQKENI. The length of the CDR3 is 14 residues. CDR3 coding DNA: TGTGCCAGCTCACAGGAGGGACAGGAATCCGAGCAGTACTTC. This encodes CASSQEGQESEQYF.

V gene TRBV11-2 combines with J gene TRBJ2-5, with 11 bases that match TRBD2. The germline V gene encodes CDR1 SGHAT and CDR2 FQNNGV. V was pared by 0 bases and J by 5 bases, with 5 bases of the junction left unmatched. The CDR3 sequence is 16 residues long. In DNA, the CDR3 is TGTGCCAGCAGCTTAGAAATTACTAGCGGGAGCGAGACCCAGTACTTC. This sequence encodes CASSLEITSGSETQYF.

The V call is TRBV11-2, the J call TRBJ1-5, with D unclear. Germline V CDR1 and CDR2: SGHAT, FQNNGV. Trimming pared 5 bases from V and 1 base from J, leaving 12 bases between. The CDR3 consists of 15 residues. CDR3 in DNA: TGTGCCAGCAGCAAGGACGGGGTGAGCAATCAGCCCCAGCATTTT. It translates to CASSKDGVSNQPQHF. The full variable domain, its missing parts supplied by reference TRBV11-2 and TRBJ1-5, is EAGVAQSPRYKIIEKRQSVAFWCNPISGHATLYWYQQILGQGPKLLIQFQNNGVVDDSQLPKDRFSAERLKGVDSTLKIQPAKLEDSAVYLCASSKDGVSNQPQHFGDGTRLSIL.

The J gene is TRBJ2-7, the V gene TRBV7-2, with TRBD2 identical over 14 bases. CDR1 is SGHTA and CDR2 is FQGNSA in the germline V gene. V lost 5 bases to trimming and J lost 2 bases; unmatched junction nucleotides: 5. The CDR3 runs to 16 residues. The CDR3 DNA is TGTGCCAGCAGCCAAGGACTAGCGGGAGGAACCTACGAGCAGTACTTC. Its translation is CASSQGLAGGTYEQYF.

This clone has a single count. The chain joins TRBV14 to TRBJ2-2, with TRBD1 matching over 10 bases. J was trimmed by 7 bases and V by 5 bases; bases with no gene match: 10. Germline CDR1 is SGHDN and CDR2 is FVKESK. The CDR3 spans 16 residues. CDR3 sequence reads: CASSNTGTGDFGELFF. CDR3 DNA: TGTGCCAGCAGCAATACCGGGACAGGGGATTTCGGGGAGCTGTTTTTT. The whole variable domain, filled in from reference TRBV14 and TRBJ2-2, reads EAGVTQFPSHSVIEKGQTVTLRCDPISGHDNLYWYRRVMGKEIKFLLHFVKESKQDESGMPNNRFLAERTGGTYSTLKVQPAELEDSGVYFCASSNTGTGDFGELFFGEGSRLTVL.

The chain carries TRBV7-9 and TRBJ2-7; TRBD2 matches 10 bases. CDR1 SEHNR and CDR2 FQNEAQ come from the germline V gene (reference sequence). Trimming cost V 4 bases and J 4 bases; bases outside gene matches: 4. The CDR3 consists of 14 residues. CDR3 amino acids: CASSSGLAEYEQYF. The DNA of the CDR3 is TGTGCCAGCAGCTCTGGACTAGCGGAGTACGAGCAGTACTTC.

The chain couples TRBV15 to TRBJ2-5; maybe TRBD1 (5 bases). The V end was cut by 0 bases, the J end by 1 base, with 12 bases between. This CDR3 comprises 16 residues. Germline CDR1 is LNHNV and CDR2 is YYDKDF (reference sequence). The DNA for the CDR3 is TGTGCCACCAGCAGAGATCCAAGGGGTATCCAAGAGACCCAGTACTTC. This gives the protein CATSRDPRGIQETQYF.

With regard to this clone: In the same sample, other DNA sequences code for this CDR3. This chain links TRBV5-1 with TRBJ2-7, with a possible D match to TRBD1 (6 bases). Germline V gene data show CDR1 as SGHRS and CDR2 as YFSETQ. The CDR3 runs to 14 residues. Trimming removed 4 bases at V and 1 base at J, with 12 bases between. The CDR3 DNA sequence: TGCGCCAGCAGCCAGGACAGTTTATCCTACGAGCAGTACTTC. Amino acid sequence: CASSQDSLSYEQYF.

This chain links TRBV6-1 with TRBJ1-5, with D hard to call. The CDR3 runs 14 residues. The V end lost 1 base, the J end lost 4 bases, and 8 bases lay between the germline ends. Germline V CDR1 and CDR2: MNHNS, SASEGT. The CDR3 sequence: CASSEGARNQPQHF. CDR3 DNA sequence: TGTGCCAGCAGTGAAGGGGCAAGAAATCAGCCCCAGCATTTT.

CDR3 sequence reads: CASSVGEGTFNEQYF. In DNA, the CDR3 is TGTGCCAGCAGCGTAGGGGAGGGGACATTCAACGAGCAGTACTTC. The chain employs TRBV9 and TRBJ2-7; D might be TRBD2 (7 bases). This CDR3 is built from 15 residues. Trimming took off 0 bases at V and 5 bases at J, with 15 bases between the two ends. The germline V gene has CDR1 SGDLS and CDR2 YYNGEE. The entire variable domain, with the rest obtained from reference TRBV9 and TRBJ2-7, is as follows: DSGVTQTPKHLITATGQRVTLRCSPRSGDLSVYWYQQSLDQGLQFLIQYYNGEERAKGNILERFSAQQFPDLHSELNLSSLELGDSALYFCASSVGEGTFNEQYFGPGTRLTVT.

The gene calls are TRBV5-6 and TRBJ2-1; D is ambiguous. The V end lost 1 base, the J end lost 3 bases, and 5 bases lay between the germline ends. This CDR3 has 13 residues. Per the germline V gene, CDR1 is SGHDT and CDR2 is YYEEEE. The CDR3, as DNA: TGTGCCAGCAGCTTGAATAGCTACAATGAGCAGTTCTTC. Translation: CASSLNSYNEQFF.

This chain uses TRBV14 with TRBJ2-5, with D perhaps being TRBD1 or TRBD2 (5 bases each). Germline-derived CDR1 and CDR2 are SGHDN and FVKESK. The CDR3 is made up of 13 amino acids. Trimming took off 6 bases at V and 5 bases at J, with 13 bases between the two ends. The CDR3 is CASRLAGAETQYF. CDR3 bases: TGTGCCAGCAGGCTAGCTGGGGCGGAGACCCAGTACTTC.

With regard to this clone: This sample includes further DNA sequences coding for the same CDR3. The chain uses TRBV7-9 and TRBJ2-7; no reliable D call. The CDR3 consists of 13 residues. The V and J ends lost 2 bases and 3 bases respectively, with 8 bases between them. Germline V gives CDR1 SEHNR, CDR2 FQNEAQ (reference sequence). CDR3 in amino acids: CASSLLGGYEQYF. The CDR3 DNA follows: TGTGCCAGCAGCTTATTGGGTGGCTACGAGCAGTACTTC.

The chain recombines TRBV28 with TRBJ2-3; 9 positions agree with TRBD1. This CDR3 has 17 residues. Germline V gene sequence: CDR1 MDHEN, CDR2 SYDVKM. The ends lost 3 bases at V and 5 bases at J; junction bases unmatched: 12. In DNA, the CDR3 is TGTGCCAGCAGTTTTTTTCGAAAACAGGGGGCGGTAGATACGCAGTATTTT. Translating it yields CASSFFRKQGAVDTQYF.